The 2 T cell receptor beta chains in this list originate from one sample, sequenced in a study of CD8 T cells in ankylosing spondylitis (dated by TCRdb to about 2017). The receptor library was made with 5' RACE. Data came from an Illumina HiSeq 2500. TCRdb applied fastp at Q25 and MiXCR to the public reads, then kept only in-frame beta chains. Entries that share a CDR3 protein sequence are merged under the most common genes and DNA. The sample profile shows under 150,000 distinct CDR3 sequences; around 9% of them were found once. More than 3% of the sample belongs to the ten largest clones. The specimen was blood, either unsorted or a sorted T cell fraction (not recorded which). The origin of the receptors is a male donor with ankylosing spondylitis or in good health (not recorded which).

In this sample, this clonotype turned up a few times. V gene TRBV5-1 combines with J gene TRBJ2-3; perhaps TRBD1 as D (5 bases). CDR1 and CDR2 (germline): SGHRS, YFSETQ. Trimming stripped 4 bases from V and 2 bases from J, with 11 bases between. The CDR3 covers 14 residues. In DNA form, the CDR3 reads TGCGCCAGCAGCAGGGGATCGAACACAGATACGCAGTATTTT. Residues: CASSRGSNTDTQYF.

V is TRBV12-3 or TRBV12-4 and J is TRBJ1-2; the D is unclear. This CDR3 comprises 17 residues. Deletions cut 2 bases from V and 3 bases from J, with 19 bases between. In nucleotides, the CDR3 is TGTGCCAGCAGTTTACCGCCTAAAGGGAAGGTGGACTATGGCTACACCTTC. Encoded protein: CASSLPPKGKVDYGYTF.